This T cell receptor beta chain was captured by sequencing in a study of T-cell memory formation after mild COVID-19. At the level of the study: TCR clustering was largely donor specific.

Unmatched junction bases numbered 12, after V lost 0 bases and J lost 5 bases. Per the germline V gene, CDR1 is DFQATT and CDR2 is SNEGSKA (reference sequence). CDR3 length equals 17 residues. This clonotype was observed a single time. What it recognizes is unknown. Broader study findings: Later expanders leaned toward CD4+, whereas clones contracting from day 15 to 85 were balanced CD4/CD8. Memory cells collected pre-infection included some clones that later responded, suggesting cross-reactive memory joined. The SARS-CoV-2 specificity of second-wave clones reaching peak at day 37 remained unverified.

A single record per CDR3 protein comes from TCRdb applying MiXCR to the 5' RACE reads. The table has roughly 340,000 distinct CDR3 sequences, 20% to 25% seen once. This receptor was obtained from a man between 18 and 29 years old who had mild COVID-19 (a few samples of this study predate the infection). Cell type and time point are not known. The sequenced sample was PBMCs or a T cell subset sorted from them (not recorded which). The chain has TRBV20-1 and TRBJ2-5, with TRBD1 matching over 10 bases. CDR3 loop: CSARDRQRDRGRETQYF. CDR3 sequence (DNA): TGCAGTGCTAGAGACCGACAACGGGACAGGGGCCGGGAGACCCAGTACTTC.